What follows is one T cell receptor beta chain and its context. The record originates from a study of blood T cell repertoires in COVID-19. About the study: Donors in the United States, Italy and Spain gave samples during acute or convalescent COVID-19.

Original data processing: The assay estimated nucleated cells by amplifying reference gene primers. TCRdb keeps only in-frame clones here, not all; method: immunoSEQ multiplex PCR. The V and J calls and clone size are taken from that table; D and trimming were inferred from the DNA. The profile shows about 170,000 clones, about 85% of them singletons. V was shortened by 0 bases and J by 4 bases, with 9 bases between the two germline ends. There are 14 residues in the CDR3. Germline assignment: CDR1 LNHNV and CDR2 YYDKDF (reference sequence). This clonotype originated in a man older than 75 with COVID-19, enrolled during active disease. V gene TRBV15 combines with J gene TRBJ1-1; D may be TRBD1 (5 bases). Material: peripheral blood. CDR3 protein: CATSRELGGTEAFF. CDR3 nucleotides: TGTGCCACCAGCAGAGAATTGGGGGGCACTGAAGCTTTCTTT.